This TCR beta chain comes out of a study of T cells after posttransplantation cyclophosphamide. Study-level findings and limits: Tissue-infiltrating T cells from skin or gut overlapped little with blood T cells. After PTCy, TRB diversity resembled that of CNI/methotrexate controls.

The assay was immunoSEQ multiplex PCR, and TCRdb's table has in-frame clones only and misses some. Of approximately 52,000 clones in the sample, just over 85% were seen once. With respect to this clone: The antigen is unknown.

The CDR3 is 12 residues long. Trimming left V 2 bases short and J 7 bases short, with 9 bases between. Germline CDR1 is SGHDT and CDR2 is YYEEEE. The sample consisted of PBMCs. The source is a man aged 30 to 39 with a blood cancer, CMV-positive, and with a related stem cell donor. The chain carries TRBV5-6 and TRBJ1-2; D ambiguous. The CDR3, as DNA: TGTGCCAGCAGCTTTGAGGGAGGTGGCTACACCTTC. It translates to CASSFEGGGYTF. Drawing the rest from reference TRBV5-6 and TRBJ1-2, the complete variable domain is DAGVTQSPTHLIKTRGQQVTLRCSPKSGHDTVSWYQQALGQGPQFIFQYYEEEERQRGNFPDRFSGHQFPNYSSELNVNALLLGDSALYLCASSFEGGGYTFGSGTRLTVV.